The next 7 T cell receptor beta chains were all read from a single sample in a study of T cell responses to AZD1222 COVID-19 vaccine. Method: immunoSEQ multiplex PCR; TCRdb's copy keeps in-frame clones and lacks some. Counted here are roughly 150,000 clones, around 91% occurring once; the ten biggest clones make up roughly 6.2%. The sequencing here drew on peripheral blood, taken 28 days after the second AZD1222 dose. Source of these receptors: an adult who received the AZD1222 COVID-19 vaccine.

For the CDR3, the DNA is TGTGCCAGCAGTTATGACAGGGTCCTCAGGCCCCAGCATTTT. The encoded protein is CASSYDRVLRPQHF. The chain is built from TRBV28 and TRBJ1-5, with 7 bases lining up with TRBD1. Germline assignment: CDR1 MDHEN and CDR2 SYDVKM. This CDR3 has 14 amino acids. With 4 bases clipped from V and 9 bases from J, the junction kept 9 bases outside the gene matches.

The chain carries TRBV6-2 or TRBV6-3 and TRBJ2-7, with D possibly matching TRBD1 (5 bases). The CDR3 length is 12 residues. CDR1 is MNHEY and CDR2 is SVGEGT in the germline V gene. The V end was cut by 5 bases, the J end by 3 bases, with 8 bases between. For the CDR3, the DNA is TGTGCCAGCAGTCTACAGGTCTACGAGCAGTACTTC. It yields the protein CASSLQVYEQYF.

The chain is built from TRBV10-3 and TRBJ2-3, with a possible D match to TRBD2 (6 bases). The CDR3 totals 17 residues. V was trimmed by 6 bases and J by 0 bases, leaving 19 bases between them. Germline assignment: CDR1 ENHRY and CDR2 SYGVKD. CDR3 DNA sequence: TGTGCCATCAGGGATAGCGGTCAGCGAACTAGCACAGATACGCAGTATTTT. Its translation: CAIRDSGQRTSTDTQYF.

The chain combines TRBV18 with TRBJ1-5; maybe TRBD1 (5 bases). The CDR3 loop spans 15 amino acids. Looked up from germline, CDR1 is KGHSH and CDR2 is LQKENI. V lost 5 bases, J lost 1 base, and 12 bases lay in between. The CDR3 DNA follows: TGTGCCAGCTCAGTAGGGACGGTCAGCAATCAGCCCCAGCATTTT. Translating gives CASSVGTVSNQPQHF.

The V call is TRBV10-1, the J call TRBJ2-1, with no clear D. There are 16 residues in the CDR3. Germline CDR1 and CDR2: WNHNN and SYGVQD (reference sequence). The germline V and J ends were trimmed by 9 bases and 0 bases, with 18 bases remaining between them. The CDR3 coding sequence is TGCGCCAGTGGGCCCTCAGAGGCCGGCTCCTACAATGAGCAGTTCTTC. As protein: CASGPSEAGSYNEQFF.

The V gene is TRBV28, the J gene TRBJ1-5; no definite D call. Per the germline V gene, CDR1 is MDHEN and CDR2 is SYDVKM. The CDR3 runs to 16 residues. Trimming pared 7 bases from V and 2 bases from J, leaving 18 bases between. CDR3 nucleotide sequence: TGTGCCAGCACTGAGGGTGGGATCCACGGCAATCAGCCCCAGCATTTT. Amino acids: CASTEGGIHGNQPQHF.

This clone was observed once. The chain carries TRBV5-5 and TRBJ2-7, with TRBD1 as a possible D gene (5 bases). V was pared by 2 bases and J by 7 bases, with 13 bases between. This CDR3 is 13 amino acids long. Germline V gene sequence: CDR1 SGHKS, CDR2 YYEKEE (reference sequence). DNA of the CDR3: TGTGCCAGCAGCTTAAGTGGGGCTCGGGAGCAGTACTTC. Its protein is CASSLSGAREQYF. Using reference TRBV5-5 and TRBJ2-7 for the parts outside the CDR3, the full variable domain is DAGVTQSPTHLIKTRGQQVTLRCSPISGHKSVSWYQQVLGQGPQFIFQYYEKEERGRGNFPDRFSARQFPNYSSELNVNALLLGDSALYLCASSLSGAREQYFGPGTRLTVT.